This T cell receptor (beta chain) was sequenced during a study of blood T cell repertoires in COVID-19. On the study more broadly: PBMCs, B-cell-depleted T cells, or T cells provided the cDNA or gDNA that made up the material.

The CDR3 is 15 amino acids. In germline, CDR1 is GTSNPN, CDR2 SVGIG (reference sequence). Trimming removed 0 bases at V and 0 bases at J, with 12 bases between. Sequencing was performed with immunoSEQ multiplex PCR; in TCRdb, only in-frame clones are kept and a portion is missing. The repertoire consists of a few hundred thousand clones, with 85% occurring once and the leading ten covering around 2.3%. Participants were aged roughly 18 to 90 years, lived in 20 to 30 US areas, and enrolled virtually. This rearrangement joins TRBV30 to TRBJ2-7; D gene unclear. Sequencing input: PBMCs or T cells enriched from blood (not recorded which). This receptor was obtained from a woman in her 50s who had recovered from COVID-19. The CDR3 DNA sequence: TGTGCCTGGAGTGTACCTTCGCGGAGCTCCTACGAGCAGTACTTC. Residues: CAWSVPSRSSYEQYF.